A selection of T cell receptor beta chains follows, all from one sample in a study of blood T cell repertoires in COVID-19. Data came from immunoSEQ multiplex PCR; TCRdb stores just in-frame clones and leaves some out. Of 310,000 or so clones listed, about 83% are singletons. The sequencing input was peripheral blood. The origin of the receptors is a woman aged 45-65 years with acute or convalescent COVID-19. Both conserved end residues are part of each CDR3. D genes are given only for firm matches. Not all rows give a size; the values are once, few, many and, for expanded clones, a class.

V	size	D	J	DNA	CDR3
TRBV3-1/TRBV3-2	NA	TRBD1	TRBJ2-5	TGTGCCAGCAGTCGACAGGGAGAAGAGACCCAGTACTTC	CASSRQGEETQYF
TRBV11-2	NA	NA	TRBJ2-3	TGTGCCAGCAGGGGACTGGGACCCACAGATACGCAGTATTTT	CASRGLGPTDTQYF
TRBV12-5	once	TRBD1	TRBJ2-2	TGTGCTAGTGCCCCAGGACAGGAGAACACCGGGGAGCTGTTTTTT	CASAPGQENTGELFF
TRBV6-6	many	TRBD1	TRBJ1-2	TGTGCCAGCAGCGACAGGGTTGATGGCTACACCTTC	CASSDRVDGYTF
TRBV9	NA	TRBD1	TRBJ1-1	TGTGCCAGCAGTACGACAGGGACCGCTGAAGCTTTCTTT	CASSTTGTAEAFF
TRBV24-1	NA	NA	TRBJ2-1	TGTGCCACCAGTGATTCTGCGACTGGCGCCTATGGTGAGCAGTTCTTC	CATSDSATGAYGEQFF
TRBV14	NA	TRBD1	TRBJ1-6	TGTGCCAGCAGCCAAGGGACAGGTGGTGGTAATTCACCCCTCCACTTT	CASSQGTGGGNSPLHF
TRBV24-1	NA	NA	TRBJ2-7	TGTGCCACCAGTGATTCGGTCACCTACGAGCAGTACTTC	CATSDSVTYEQYF
TRBV15	NA	NA	TRBJ1-2	TGTGCCACCAGCAGGACAGGCTTCGGTAATGGCTACACCTTC	CATSRTGFGNGYTF
TRBV4-2	NA	TRBD1	TRBJ2-5	TGTGCCAGCAGAAATCCAGGGGGAGAGACCCAGTACTTC	CASRNPGGETQYF
TRBV4-1	few	TRBD1	TRBJ2-1	TGCGCCAGCAGCCAGCCCGGGACAGGGGCCTACAATGAGCAGTTCTTC	CASSQPGTGAYNEQFF
TRBV7-2	NA	TRBD2	TRBJ2-1	TGTGCCAGCAGGCAACCGGGACTAGCGGGAGCTGGGGAGCAGTTCTTC	CASRQPGLAGAGEQFF
TRBV9	NA	TRBD1	TRBJ2-3	TGTGCCAGCAGCGCCCGGGACAGGGGGACAGATACGCAGTATTTT	CASSARDRGTDTQYF
TRBV7-6	NA	TRBD1	TRBJ1-3	TGTGCCAGCAGCCTGGACAGGGGGTCAGGAAACACCATATATTTT	CASSLDRGSGNTIYF
TRBV7-2	few	TRBD2	TRBJ2-7	TGTGCCAGCAGCTCATGGAGTAGCGGGAAGTACGAGCAGTACTTC	CASSSWSSGKYEQYF
TRBV18	NA	NA	TRBJ1-1	TGTGCCAGCTCACCCTCTGAATCCGGCACTGAAGCTTTCTTT	CASSPSESGTEAFF
TRBV7-2	NA	TRBD1	TRBJ1-1	TGTGCCAGCAGCTTAATAAGGGACAGCCGAGGGTTCTTT	CASSLIRDSRGFF
TRBV2	NA	TRBD1	TRBJ1-3	TGTGCCAGCTACAGGGGGACATCTGGAAACACCATATATTTT	CASYRGTSGNTIYF
TRBV12-5	NA	TRBD2	TRBJ2-5	TGTGCTAGTGGTTTGCCTACTCTAGCGGGGGGACCCAACAAGACCCAGTACTTC	CASGLPTLAGGPNKTQYF
TRBV6-5	NA	TRBD2	TRBJ2-4	TGTGCCACCTTTGGCGGGGGGGCTTCCAAAAACATTCAGTACTTC	CATFGGGASKNIQYF
TRBV11-2	NA	NA	TRBJ2-3	TGTGCCAGCACCCCCAGGGGCACAGATACGCAGTATTTT	CASTPRGTDTQYF
TRBV30	NA	TRBD2	TRBJ2-1	TGTGCCTGTAGAGTTCGGGAGGCTAGCGGATACAATGAGCAGTTCTTC	CACRVREASGYNEQFF
TRBV7-9	NA	NA	TRBJ1-1	TGTGCCAGCAGCGGATTGAGACAGGTAGGAACTGAAGCTTTCTTT	CASSGLRQVGTEAFF
TRBV6-6	NA	TRBD1	TRBJ1-2	TGTGCCAGCAGTAAGAGGACAGGGACCATCTATGGCTACACCTTC	CASSKRTGTIYGYTF
TRBV18	NA	TRBD2	TRBJ2-1	TGTGCCAGCTCACCACCGACTAGCGGATACAATGAGCAGTTCTTC	CASSPPTSGYNEQFF
TRBV27	once	NA	TRBJ1-2	TGTGCCAGCAGTTTAGTTGGGAGCCCCTATGGCTACACCTTC	CASSLVGSPYGYTF
TRBV6-2/TRBV6-3	NA	NA	TRBJ1-2	TGTGCCAGCAGCCCCGGGGGACCTCACTATGGCTACACCTTC	CASSPGGPHYGYTF
TRBV18	NA	NA	TRBJ1-6	TGTGCCAGCTCACCGACCGGGCCGGGAGTCTATAATTCACCCCTCCACTTT	CASSPTGPGVYNSPLHF
TRBV29-1	NA	TRBD1	TRBJ1-1	TGCAGCCTCTGTTCAGGGGGCACTGAAGCTTTCTTT	CSLCSGGTEAFF
TRBV19	NA	NA	TRBJ2-7	TGTGCCAGTAGTATTCAGCGGAACTACGAGCAGTACTTC	CASSIQRNYEQYF
TRBV3-1/TRBV3-2	NA	TRBD1	TRBJ1-1	TGTGCCAGCAGCTTGACAGGGGACACTGAAGCTTTCTTT	CASSLTGDTEAFF
TRBV5-1	NA	NA	TRBJ2-1	TGCGCCAGCAGGGAGTCACAGGGCAGAGATGAGCAGTTCTTC	CASRESQGRDEQFF
TRBV15	NA	NA	TRBJ2-7	TGTGCCACCAGCAGAGGTGGGCTTTTGACCTACGAGCAGTACTTC	CATSRGGLLTYEQYF
TRBV30	NA	TRBD2	TRBJ2-3	TGTGCCTCTAGCGGGAGCACAGATACGCAGTATTTT	CASSGSTDTQYF
TRBV5-1	NA	TRBD2	TRBJ2-2	TGCGCCAGCACCCGGTCGACTAGCGGGGTTGGTGGGGAGCTGTTTTTT	CASTRSTSGVGGELFF
TRBV18	NA	NA	TRBJ1-4	TGTGCCAGCTCGACGGAACAGATGGCTAATGAAAAACTGTTTTTT	CASSTEQMANEKLFF
TRBV6-1	NA	NA	TRBJ1-6	TGTGCCAGCAGTGAAATGAGTTGGTCCTATAATTCACCCCTCCACTTT	CASSEMSWSYNSPLHF
TRBV7-7	NA	TRBD2	TRBJ2-1	TGTGCCAGCAGCTTATTAATAGGGACTAGCAATGAGCAGTTCTTC	CASSLLIGTSNEQFF
TRBV30	NA	NA	TRBJ1-1	TGTGCCTGGAGTGTACACAGGGACACTGAAGCTTTCTTT	CAWSVHRDTEAFF
TRBV5-1	NA	TRBD2	TRBJ2-5	TGCGCCAGCAGCTTGGGACTAGCGGGAGTCGGGGAGACCCAGTACTTC	CASSLGLAGVGETQYF
TRBV7-2	NA	TRBD2	TRBJ2-1	TGTGCCAGCAGCGAGGGACTAGCGGGGTACAATGAGCAGTTCTTC	CASSEGLAGYNEQFF
TRBV5-3	once	TRBD1	TRBJ1-2	TGTGCCAGAAGCTCCAATTCAGGGGGCCCTTCCTTTCGCTACACCTTC	CARSSNSGGPSFRYTF
TRBV5-8	NA	NA	TRBJ1-5	TGTGCCAGCAGCTTTTTTCGGGGAGCGGATCAGCCCCAGCATTTT	CASSFFRGADQPQHF
TRBV29-1	NA	NA	TRBJ2-7	TGCAGCGTTGAGACAGACGACTACGAGCAGTACTTC	CSVETDDYEQYF
TRBV19	NA	NA	TRBJ1-5	TGTGCCAGTTCACGGGGGGACAATCAGCCCCAGCATTTT	CASSRGDNQPQHF
TRBV29-1	NA	TRBD1	TRBJ2-3	TGCAGCGGATCGGGACAGTCTAATCGAGATACGCAGTATTTT	CSGSGQSNRDTQYF
TRBV19	NA	TRBD2	TRBJ2-7	TGTGCCAGTAGTCCGATAGCGGGAGGCGAGCAGTACTTC	CASSPIAGGEQYF
TRBV7-2	NA	NA	TRBJ1-1	TGTGCCAGCAGCTTAGCGCTCTGGGGGCTTGAAGCTTTCTTT	CASSLALWGLEAFF
TRBV29-1	NA	NA	TRBJ1-1	TGCAGCGTTGAAGATCGAGGGCCCAACACTGAAGCTTTCTTT	CSVEDRGPNTEAFF
TRBV5-4	once	TRBD1	TRBJ1-1	TGTGCCAGCAGCGATAAGGGACAGGAGGGAAACACTGAAGCTTTCTTT	CASSDKGQEGNTEAFF
TRBV19	NA	NA	TRBJ2-1	TGTGCCAGTAGTATAAAAGGGAGAGCGAATGAGCAGTTCTTC	CASSIKGRANEQFF